This T cell receptor (beta chain) was recovered during a study of cytomegalovirus exposure and HLA in healthy donors. This CDR3 region has 15 residues. The germline V and J ends were trimmed by 6 bases and 8 bases, with 19 bases remaining between them. The germline V gene has CDR1 MNHNS and CDR2 SASEGT. Broader study findings: A further, later analysis showed that HLA-associated TCR beta chains (compared with equally common others) were more clonally expanded. Common viral pathogens seemed to be connected with several of the most significant clusters, according to a later analysis.

Concerning this clone: Its antigen is not identified.

Primers included in the PCR were 60 Vbeta and 13 Jbeta primers. Profiled with immunoSEQ multiplex PCR; TCRdb holds only in-frame clones, not every one. The sample lists around 100,000 clones, less than 75% occurring once. The TCR was taken from a man in his forties in good health and CMV-seropositive. The chain has TRBV6-1 and TRBJ1-4; D is undetermined. Sequenced sample: PBMCs. Here the CDR3 reads CASRLSSVIEEKLFF. CDR3 DNA sequence: TGTGCCAGCAGGTTAAGTTCGGTAATCGAGGAAAAACTGTTTTTT.